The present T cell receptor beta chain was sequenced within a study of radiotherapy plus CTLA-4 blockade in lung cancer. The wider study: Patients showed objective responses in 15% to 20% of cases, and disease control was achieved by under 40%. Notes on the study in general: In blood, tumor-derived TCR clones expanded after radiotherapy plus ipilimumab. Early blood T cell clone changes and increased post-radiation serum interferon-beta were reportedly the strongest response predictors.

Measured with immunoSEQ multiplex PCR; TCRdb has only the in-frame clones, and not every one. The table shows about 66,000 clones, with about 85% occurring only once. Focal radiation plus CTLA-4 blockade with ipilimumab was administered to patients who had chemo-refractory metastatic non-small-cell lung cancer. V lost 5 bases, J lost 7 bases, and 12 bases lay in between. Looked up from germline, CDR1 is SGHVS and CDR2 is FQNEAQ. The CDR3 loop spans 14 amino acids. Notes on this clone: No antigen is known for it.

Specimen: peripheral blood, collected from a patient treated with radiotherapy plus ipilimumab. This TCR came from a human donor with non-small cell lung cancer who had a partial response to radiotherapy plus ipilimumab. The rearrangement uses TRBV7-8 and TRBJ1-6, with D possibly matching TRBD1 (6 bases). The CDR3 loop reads CASSPRGGNSPLHF. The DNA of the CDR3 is TGTGCCAGCAGCCCCCGGGGGGGCAATTCACCCCTCCACTTT. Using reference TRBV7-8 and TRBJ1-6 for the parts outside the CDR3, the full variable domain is GAGVSQSPRYKVAKRGQDVALRCDPISGHVSLFWYQQALGQGPEFLTYFQNEAQLDKSGLPSDRFFAERPEGSVSTLKIQRTQQEDSAVYLCASSPRGGNSPLHFGNGTRLTVT.